These T cell receptor beta chains were read from a single sample in a study of blood T cell repertoires in COVID-19. Assay used: immunoSEQ multiplex PCR; TCRdb lists only in-frame clones, some missing. Of about 120,000 clones in the sample, 85% to 90% were seen once. The sample taken for sequencing was peripheral blood. These receptors came from a human donor with acute or convalescent COVID-19. The donor label of this sample is uncertain. Both conserved end residues are trimmed from each CDR3. The size field is filled for only some rows; it gives once, few, many or a size class.

CDR3aa: ASSASGGSSYEQY
v_gene: TRBV9
abundance: .
j_gene: TRBJ2-7

CDR3aa: ASSQGRSNTEAF
v_gene: TRBV16
abundance: .
j_gene: TRBJ1-1

CDR3aa: ASSQVVAGGLDTQY
v_gene: TRBV4-2
abundance: .
j_gene: TRBJ2-3

CDR3aa: ASSQNDRVSGNTIY
v_gene: TRBV5-1
abundance: .
j_gene: TRBJ1-3

CDR3aa: ASDPTGAGSPEQY
v_gene: TRBV19
abundance: .
j_gene: TRBJ2-7

CDR3aa: ASSRHFSGNTIY
v_gene: TRBV28
abundance: .
j_gene: TRBJ1-3

CDR3aa: ASSQVQQGPNEKLF
v_gene: TRBV4-2
abundance: .
j_gene: TRBJ1-4

CDR3aa: ASSPLAGLPSNEQF
v_gene: TRBV7-9
abundance: once
j_gene: TRBJ2-1

CDR3aa: ASSLQGFGGYT
v_gene: TRBV5-1
abundance: once
j_gene: TRBJ1-2

CDR3aa: ASSGLAFYEQY
v_gene: TRBV19
abundance: .
j_gene: TRBJ2-7

CDR3aa: ASSPRQGTDQPQH
v_gene: TRBV7-9
abundance: .
j_gene: TRBJ1-5

CDR3aa: ASSQGLAVPNEQF
v_gene: TRBV4-3
abundance: .
j_gene: TRBJ2-1

CDR3aa: ASSSLGLAGGSGELF
v_gene: TRBV28
abundance: .
j_gene: TRBJ2-2

CDR3aa: AGRGTNLQETQY
v_gene: TRBV2
abundance: .
j_gene: TRBJ2-5

CDR3aa: ASSHQRVRSTTNYGYT
v_gene: TRBV3-1/TRBV3-2
abundance: .
j_gene: TRBJ1-2

CDR3aa: ASSLADRAYGYT
v_gene: TRBV5-1
abundance: once
j_gene: TRBJ1-2

CDR3aa: ASSLLRLAGGSSTDTQY
v_gene: TRBV5-4
abundance: .
j_gene: TRBJ2-3

CDR3aa: ASSPDRGSGELF
v_gene: TRBV11-2
abundance: .
j_gene: TRBJ2-2

CDR3aa: SASYRDRVVNTEAF
v_gene: TRBV20-1
abundance: .
j_gene: TRBJ1-1

CDR3aa: ASSPTRDSYGYT
v_gene: TRBV28
abundance: .
j_gene: TRBJ1-2

CDR3aa: AWLNRGTEAF
v_gene: TRBV30
abundance: .
j_gene: TRBJ1-1

CDR3aa: AIQGNYGYT
v_gene: TRBV28
abundance: .
j_gene: TRBJ1-2

CDR3aa: ASSLETDYGYT
v_gene: TRBV5-1
abundance: .
j_gene: TRBJ1-2

CDR3aa: ASHSFDRDSKAF
v_gene: TRBV28
abundance: .
j_gene: TRBJ1-1

CDR3aa: ASSLNTQTDTQY
v_gene: TRBV7-9
abundance: once
j_gene: TRBJ2-3

CDR3aa: ASSFTAGNTIY
v_gene: TRBV12-3/TRBV12-4
abundance: .
j_gene: TRBJ1-3

CDR3aa: ASSHSGTASQPQH
v_gene: TRBV3-1/TRBV3-2
abundance: .
j_gene: TRBJ1-5

CDR3aa: ASSQRDSAPFYEQY
v_gene: TRBV14
abundance: .
j_gene: TRBJ2-7

CDR3aa: ASSLGAGGYAGYT
v_gene: TRBV7-9
abundance: .
j_gene: TRBJ1-2

CDR3aa: ASSPDRGGNTEAF
v_gene: TRBV6-5
abundance: .
j_gene: TRBJ1-1

CDR3aa: ASSLVGEGTQY
v_gene: TRBV5-4
abundance: .
j_gene: TRBJ2-5

CDR3aa: ASSLTGRGVGSPLH
v_gene: TRBV7-2
abundance: .
j_gene: TRBJ1-6

CDR3aa: AWSTRTGGNQPQH
v_gene: TRBV30
abundance: .
j_gene: TRBJ1-5

CDR3aa: ASTLLRGGGNTIY
v_gene: TRBV2
abundance: .
j_gene: TRBJ1-3

CDR3aa: ASSYQGANSPLH
v_gene: TRBV6-6
abundance: .
j_gene: TRBJ1-6

CDR3aa: ASSGTGGGSYGYT
v_gene: TRBV5-5
abundance: .
j_gene: TRBJ1-2

CDR3aa: ASSLGQGISYEQY
v_gene: TRBV5-1
abundance: .
j_gene: TRBJ2-7

CDR3aa: ASSSGLEETQY
v_gene: TRBV12-3/TRBV12-4
abundance: .
j_gene: TRBJ2-5

CDR3aa: ASSLGYRTGSGPYEQY
v_gene: TRBV11-2
abundance: .
j_gene: TRBJ2-7

CDR3aa: AWSVSSNTEAF
v_gene: TRBV30
abundance: .
j_gene: TRBJ1-1

CDR3aa: ASSLGGGSTEAF
v_gene: TRBV7-2
abundance: .
j_gene: TRBJ1-1

CDR3aa: ASRIGQGAPEAF
v_gene: TRBV28
abundance: .
j_gene: TRBJ1-1

CDR3aa: ASSFYGTDTQY
v_gene: TRBV7-9
abundance: once
j_gene: TRBJ2-3

CDR3aa: ASSRTIGGELF
v_gene: TRBV6-5
abundance: .
j_gene: TRBJ2-2

CDR3aa: ASGRGQGSYEQY
v_gene: TRBV6-5
abundance: .
j_gene: TRBJ2-7

CDR3aa: SASYPVTDTQY
v_gene: TRBV20-1
abundance: .
j_gene: TRBJ2-3

CDR3aa: ASPLVALANYGYT
v_gene: TRBV2
abundance: .
j_gene: TRBJ1-2

CDR3aa: ASSEALGGVSPNEKLF
v_gene: TRBV2
abundance: .
j_gene: TRBJ1-4

CDR3aa: ASSRIDGTDTQY
v_gene: TRBV7-2
abundance: .
j_gene: TRBJ2-3

CDR3aa: ASSQGAGVYNEQF
v_gene: TRBV6-5
abundance: once
j_gene: TRBJ2-1

CDR3aa: ASSQGTADYGNQPQH
v_gene: TRBV3-1/TRBV3-2
abundance: few
j_gene: TRBJ1-5

CDR3aa: ASSPRTGNGMNTEAF
v_gene: TRBV18
abundance: once
j_gene: TRBJ1-1

CDR3aa: ASSLGTSSGRNGYT
v_gene: TRBV5-4
abundance: .
j_gene: TRBJ1-2